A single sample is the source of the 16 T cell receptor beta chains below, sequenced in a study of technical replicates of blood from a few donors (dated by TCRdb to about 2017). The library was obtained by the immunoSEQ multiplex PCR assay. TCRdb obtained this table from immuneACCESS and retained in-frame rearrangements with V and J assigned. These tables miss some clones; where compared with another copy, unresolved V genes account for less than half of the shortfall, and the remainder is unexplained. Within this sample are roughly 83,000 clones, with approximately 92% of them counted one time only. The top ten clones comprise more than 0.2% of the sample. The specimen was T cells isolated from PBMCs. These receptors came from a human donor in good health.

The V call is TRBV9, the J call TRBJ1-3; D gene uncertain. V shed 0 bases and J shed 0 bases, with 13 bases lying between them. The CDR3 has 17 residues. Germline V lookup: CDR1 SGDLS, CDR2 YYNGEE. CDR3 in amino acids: CASSVELTSLSGNTIYF. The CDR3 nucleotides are TGTGCCAGCAGCGTAGAGTTGACTTCTCTCTCTGGAAACACCATATATTTT.

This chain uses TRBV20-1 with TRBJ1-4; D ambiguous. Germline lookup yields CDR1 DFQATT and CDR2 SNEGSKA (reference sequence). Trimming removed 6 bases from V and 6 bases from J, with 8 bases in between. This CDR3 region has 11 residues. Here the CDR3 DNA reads TGCAGTGCGCCACATGATGAAAAACTGTTTTTT. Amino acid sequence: CSAPHDEKLFF.

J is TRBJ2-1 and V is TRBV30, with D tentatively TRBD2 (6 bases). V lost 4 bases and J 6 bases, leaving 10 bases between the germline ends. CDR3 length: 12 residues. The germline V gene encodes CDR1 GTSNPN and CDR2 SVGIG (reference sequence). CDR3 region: CAWTTGGNEQFF. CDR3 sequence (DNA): TGTGCCTGGACCACCGGGGGCAATGAGCAGTTCTTC.

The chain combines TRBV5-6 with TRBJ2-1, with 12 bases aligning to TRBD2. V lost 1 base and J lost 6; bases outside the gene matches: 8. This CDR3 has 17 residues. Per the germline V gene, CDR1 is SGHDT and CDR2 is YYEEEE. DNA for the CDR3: TGTGCCAGCAGCTTGCTAGCGGGGGGGTACTTTATCAATGAGCAGTTCTTC. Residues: CASSLLAGGYFINEQFF.

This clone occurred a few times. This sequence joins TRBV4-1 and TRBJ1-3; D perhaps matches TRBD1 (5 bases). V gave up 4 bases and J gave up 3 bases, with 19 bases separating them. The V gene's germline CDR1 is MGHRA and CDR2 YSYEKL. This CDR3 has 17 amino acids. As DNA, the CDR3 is TGCGCCAGCAGCCGGCAGGGTTGGGTCTTAAATGGAAACACCATATATTTT. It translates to CASSRQGWVLNGNTIYF.

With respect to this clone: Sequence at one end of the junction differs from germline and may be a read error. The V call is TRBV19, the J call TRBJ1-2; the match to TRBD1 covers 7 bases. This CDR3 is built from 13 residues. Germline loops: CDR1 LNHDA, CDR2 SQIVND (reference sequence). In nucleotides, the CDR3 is TGTGCCAGTCAAAGGACAGGAGGTTATGGCAGAGCCTTC. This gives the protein CASQRTGGYGRAF.

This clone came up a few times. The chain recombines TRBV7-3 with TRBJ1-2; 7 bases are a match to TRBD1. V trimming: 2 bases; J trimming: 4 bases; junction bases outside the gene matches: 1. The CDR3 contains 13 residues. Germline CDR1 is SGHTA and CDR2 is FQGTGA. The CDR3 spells CASSLQGVYGYTF. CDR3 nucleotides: TGTGCCAGCAGCTTACAGGGGGTCTATGGCTACACCTTC.

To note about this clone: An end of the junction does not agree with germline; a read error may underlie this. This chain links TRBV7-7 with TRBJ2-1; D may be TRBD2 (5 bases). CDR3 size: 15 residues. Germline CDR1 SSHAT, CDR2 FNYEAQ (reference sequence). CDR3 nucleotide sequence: TGTGCTAGCAGCCCACGAGCGGCGCAGTACAATGAGCAGTTCTTC. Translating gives CASSPRAAQYNEQFF.

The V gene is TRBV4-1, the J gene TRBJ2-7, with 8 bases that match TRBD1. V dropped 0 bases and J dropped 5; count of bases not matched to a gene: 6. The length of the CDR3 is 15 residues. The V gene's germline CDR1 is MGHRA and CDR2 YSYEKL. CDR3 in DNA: TGCGCCAGCAGCCAAGAAAGACAGGGGATTCACGAGCAGTACTTC. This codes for CASSQERQGIHEQYF.

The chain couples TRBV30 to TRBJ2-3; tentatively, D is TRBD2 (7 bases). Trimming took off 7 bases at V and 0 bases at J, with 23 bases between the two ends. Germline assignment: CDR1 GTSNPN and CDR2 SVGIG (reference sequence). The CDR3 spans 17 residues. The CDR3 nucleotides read TGTGCCTCCCTGGGGGGGGGCCTCTTCGGGAGCACAGATACGCAGTATTTT. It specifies CASLGGGLFGSTDTQYF.

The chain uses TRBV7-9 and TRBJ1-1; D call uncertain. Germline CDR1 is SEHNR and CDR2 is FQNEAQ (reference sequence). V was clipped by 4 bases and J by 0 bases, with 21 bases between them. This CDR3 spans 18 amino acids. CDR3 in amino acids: CASSSPGFDDNMNTEAFF. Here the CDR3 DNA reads TGTGCCAGCAGCTCCCCCGGCTTTGACGACAACATGAACACTGAAGCTTTCTTT.

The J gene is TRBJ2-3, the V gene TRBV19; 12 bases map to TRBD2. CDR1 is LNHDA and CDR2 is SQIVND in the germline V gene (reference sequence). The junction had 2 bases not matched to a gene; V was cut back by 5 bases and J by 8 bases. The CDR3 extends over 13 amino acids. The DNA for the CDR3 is TGTGCCAGTAGTGGGGGACTAGCGGGTACGCAGTATTTT. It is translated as CASSGGLAGTQYF.

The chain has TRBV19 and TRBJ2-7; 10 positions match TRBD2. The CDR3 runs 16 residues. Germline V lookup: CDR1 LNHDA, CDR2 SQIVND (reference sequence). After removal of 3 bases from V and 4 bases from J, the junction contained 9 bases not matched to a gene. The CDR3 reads CASSIGSGGLAYEQYF. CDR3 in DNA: TGTGCCAGTAGTATTGGTAGCGGGGGGCTAGCATACGAGCAGTACTTC.

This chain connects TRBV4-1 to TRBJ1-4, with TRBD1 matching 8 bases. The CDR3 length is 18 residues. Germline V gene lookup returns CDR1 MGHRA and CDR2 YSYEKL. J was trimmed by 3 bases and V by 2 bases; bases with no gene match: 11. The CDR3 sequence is CASSQPERTGTANEKLFF. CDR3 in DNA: TGCGCCAGCAGCCAACCTGAAAGGACAGGGACGGCTAATGAAAAACTGTTTTTT.

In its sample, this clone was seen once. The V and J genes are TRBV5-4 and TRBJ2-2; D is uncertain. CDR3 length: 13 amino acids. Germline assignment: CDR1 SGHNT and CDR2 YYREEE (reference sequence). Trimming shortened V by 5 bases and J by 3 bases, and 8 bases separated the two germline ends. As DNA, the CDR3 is TGTGCCAGCAGTTTGTCGTACACCGGGGAGCTGTTTTTT. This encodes CASSLSYTGELFF.

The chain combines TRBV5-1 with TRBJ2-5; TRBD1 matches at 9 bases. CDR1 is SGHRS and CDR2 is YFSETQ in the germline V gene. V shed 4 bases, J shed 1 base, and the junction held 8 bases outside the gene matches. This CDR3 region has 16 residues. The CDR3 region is CASSPTGTGTQETQYF. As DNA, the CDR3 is TGCGCCAGCAGCCCAACCGGGACAGGGACCCAAGAGACCCAGTACTTC.